A single sample gave rise to the 26 T cell receptor beta chains below, sequenced in a study of OX40 agonist ivuxolimab in advanced cancers. Sequencing used immunoSEQ multiplex PCR; TCRdb keeps in-frame clones, though not all of them. The sample records 100,000 to 120,000 clones, 75% to 95% being singletons. The source material was CD4+ or CD8+ T cells sorted from blood, sampled in a trial of the OX40 agonist ivuxolimab. The receptors here all came from an adult with an advanced solid tumor such as melanoma, head and neck, liver or kidney cancer.

The genes are TRBV28 and TRBJ2-1, with 10 bases lining up with TRBD1. Germline-derived CDR1 and CDR2 are MDHEN and SYDVKM. V shed 6 bases, J shed 4 bases, and the junction held 9 bases outside the gene matches. CDR3 length equals 16 residues. DNA for the CDR3: TGTGCCAGCAGCACCTCCGGGACAGGGGAATACAATGAGCAGTTCTTC. Protein: CASSTSGTGEYNEQFF.

A single count supports this clone. V is TRBV4-1 and J is TRBJ2-5; no firm D call. Trimming removed 1 base at V and 5 bases at J, with 11 bases between. This CDR3 contains 14 residues. Germline values: CDR1 MGHRA, CDR2 YSYEKL. CDR3 sequence reads: CASSQVGLKETQYF. CDR3 nucleotides: TGCGCCAGCAGCCAAGTCGGCCTAAAGGAGACCCAGTACTTC.

The V and J genes are TRBV5-1 and TRBJ2-5; 8 bases fit TRBD2. This CDR3 has 15 residues. Germline loops: CDR1 SGHRS, CDR2 YFSETQ. After removal of 0 bases from V and 4 bases from J, the junction contained 5 bases not matched to a gene. CDR3 nucleotide sequence: TGCGCCAGCAGCTTGGCGTCGGGGGGGCCAGAGACCCAGTACTTC. Amino acids: CASSLASGGPETQYF.

This chain links TRBV18 with TRBJ2-7; D remains unclear. Trimming removed 2 bases from V and 1 base from J, with 6 bases in between. CDR3 length equals 13 residues. CDR1 is KGHSH and CDR2 is LQKENI in the germline V gene. As DNA, the CDR3 is TGTGCCAGCTCACCAGCAGGATCCTACGAGCAGTACTTC. Protein: CASSPAGSYEQYF.

This chain joins TRBV11-2 and TRBJ2-3; D is possibly TRBD2 (6 bases). Germline V gives CDR1 SGHAT, CDR2 FQNNGV. The CDR3 is made up of 17 amino acids. The ends were cut back, 4 bases at V and 2 bases at J, with 19 bases in the middle. The CDR3 DNA follows: TGTGCCAGCAGCTCCACCCCCGGGGGAATAAACACAGATACGCAGTATTTT. Its protein product is CASSSTPGGINTDTQYF.

Only one count was recorded for this clone. The rearrangement links TRBV10-3 to TRBJ2-1; 13 positions match TRBD2. Trimming cost V 10 bases and J 6 bases; bases outside gene matches: 9. The CDR3 loop spans 15 amino acids. Germline assignment: CDR1 ENHRY and CDR2 SYGVKD. CDR3 in amino acids: CATTAGLAGANEQFF. DNA for the CDR3: TGTGCCACCACAGCTGGACTAGCGGGAGCCAATGAGCAGTTCTTC.

The gene calls are TRBV5-1 and TRBJ2-3; 7 bases are shared with TRBD2. J lost 2 bases, V lost 6 bases, and 6 bases had no gene match. The germline V gene has CDR1 SGHRS and CDR2 YFSETQ. This CDR3 has 14 amino acids. The DNA of the CDR3 is TGCGCCAGCAACCAGCGGGGAGACACAGATACGCAGTATTTT. This translates into CASNQRGDTDTQYF. The full variable domain, in which reference TRBV5-1 and TRBJ2-3 provide the parts outside the CDR3, is KAGVTQTPRYLIKTRGQQVTLSCSPISGHRSVSWYQQTPGQGLQFLFEYFSETQRNKGNFPGRFSGRQFSNSRSEMNVSTLELGDSALYLCASNQRGDTDTQYFGPGTRLTVL.

The V and J genes are TRBV19 and TRBJ2-1; D possibly corresponds to TRBD2 (6 bases). Germline loops: CDR1 LNHDA, CDR2 SQIVND (reference sequence). The CDR3 has 14 residues. Trimming left V 5 bases short and J 4 bases short, with 12 bases between. The CDR3 bases are TGTGCCAGTAGTTTAGCGGAATATTACAATGAGCAGTTCTTC. It yields the protein CASSLAEYYNEQFF.

The rearrangement uses TRBV7-8 and TRBJ2-3; D call uncertain. CDR3 size: 14 residues. Deletions cut 7 bases from V and 4 bases from J, with 15 bases between. Germline assignment: CDR1 SGHVS and CDR2 FQNEAQ. Here the CDR3 reads CASTRNLPADTQYF. CDR3 DNA sequence: TGTGCCAGCACCCGTAACCTCCCCGCAGATACGCAGTATTTT.

The V and J genes are TRBV5-1 and TRBJ2-1; D gene uncertain. V lost 0 bases, J lost 2 bases, and 9 bases lay in between. CDR3 length: 15 residues. Per germline, CDR1 SGHRS and CDR2 YFSETQ. Here the CDR3 DNA reads TGCGCCAGCAGCTTGGCAGTGGTGCCCTACAATGAGCAGTTCTTC. As protein: CASSLAVVPYNEQFF.

This chain uses TRBV7-3 with TRBJ2-3; D is unclear. V was clipped by 2 bases and J by 5 bases, with 8 bases between them. The germline gives CDR1 SGHTA, CDR2 FQGTGA. The CDR3 is made up of 13 amino acids. CDR3 in amino acids: CASSLVWEDTQYF. The CDR3 nucleotides are TGTGCCAGCAGCTTAGTCTGGGAAGATACGCAGTATTTT.

The chain employs TRBV7-2 and TRBJ1-4; D possibly corresponds to TRBD1 (5 bases). Trimming took 5 bases from V and 5 from J, leaving 15 bases between them. From germline, CDR1 is SGHTA and CDR2 FQGNSA. The CDR3 spans 15 residues. The CDR3 DNA follows: TGTGCCAGCAGCACGAATGGGGGTTACAATGAAAAACTGTTTTTT. It specifies CASSTNGGYNEKLFF.

This sequence joins TRBV19 and TRBJ1-1, with D tentatively TRBD1 (5 bases). Trimming took 8 bases from V and 6 from J, leaving 19 bases between them. This CDR3 is 14 amino acids long. CDR1 and CDR2 (germline): LNHDA, SQIVND (reference sequence). Here the CDR3 reads CASVPGTSLPEAFF. DNA of the CDR3: TGTGCCAGTGTTCCCGGGACTTCGTTGCCTGAAGCTTTCTTT.

This chain links TRBV25-1 with TRBJ1-6; 10 nucleotides line up with TRBD1. Germline V gene sequence: CDR1 MGHDK, CDR2 SYGVNS. V was pared by 6 bases and J by 7 bases, with 9 bases of the junction left unmatched. This CDR3 spans 16 amino acids. DNA for the CDR3: TGTGCCAGCAGAGTCACCGGGACAGGGGAAAATTCACCCCTCCACTTT. Protein product: CASRVTGTGENSPLHF.

The chain uses TRBV27 and TRBJ1-3; TRBD1 is a possible D gene (6 bases). The V gene lost 1 base and the J gene lost 4 bases, with 14 bases spanning the gap. This CDR3 contains 16 residues. The germline CDR1 and CDR2 sequences are MNHEY and SMNVEV (reference sequence). CDR3 DNA sequence: TGTGCCAGCAGTTTATTTGGGGGGGCGCCGGGAAACACCATATATTTT. Encoded protein: CASSLFGGAPGNTIYF.

The genes are TRBV29-1 and TRBJ1-2; no clear D gene. V was clipped by 7 bases and J by 3 bases, with 15 bases between them. CDR1 SQVTM and CDR2 ANQGSEA come from the germline V gene. The CDR3 extends over 13 amino acids. Here the CDR3 DNA reads TGCAGCGCCCGCCCAGCGTTTGACTATGGCTACACCTTC. Protein product: CSARPAFDYGYTF.

The genes are TRBV6-1 and TRBJ2-7; 9 nucleotides agree with TRBD2. The V and J ends lost 1 base and 0 bases, in that order; junction bases with no gene match: 10. The CDR3 extends over 18 amino acids. Germline V gene data show CDR1 as MNHNS and CDR2 as SASEGT. DNA of the CDR3: TGTGCCAGCAGTGAAGAGTTTGCGGGAGGGCCATTCTCCTACGAGCAGTACTTC. This translates into CASSEEFAGGPFSYEQYF.

This clone has a handful of counts. The chain joins TRBV7-6 to TRBJ1-3; D is possibly TRBD1 (5 bases). Germline values: CDR1 SGHVS, CDR2 FNYEAQ. CDR3 size: 15 residues. Trimming cost V 5 bases and J 0 bases, with 11 bases left between them. The CDR3 bases are TGTGCCAGCAGCCTTGGACAAAACTCTGGAAACACCATATATTTT. Amino acid sequence: CASSLGQNSGNTIYF. Supplemented by reference TRBV7-6 and TRBJ1-3, the full variable domain reads GAGVSQSPRYKVTKRGQDVALRCDPISGHVSLYWYRQALGQGPEFLTYFNYEAQQDKSGLPNDRFSAERPEGSISTLTIQRTEQRDSAMYRCASSLGQNSGNTIYFGEGSWLTVV.

V usage is TRBV11-1 and J usage is TRBJ1-5; no clear D gene. Germline V gives CDR1 SGHAT, CDR2 FQDESV (reference sequence). Trimming removed 1 base from V and 9 bases from J, with 10 bases in between. The length of the CDR3 is 13 residues. For the CDR3, the DNA is TGTGCCAGCAGCTTAGTGGAGGCCGGGCCCCAGCATTTT. This sequence encodes CASSLVEAGPQHF.

The chain is built from TRBV19 and TRBJ1-4; 10 nucleotides line up with TRBD1. Per germline, CDR1 LNHDA and CDR2 SQIVND (reference sequence). Trimming removed 5 bases from V and 6 bases from J; junction bases left unmatched: 6. The CDR3 is 15 amino acids. The CDR3 reads CASSHRQGADEKLFF. DNA for the CDR3: TGTGCCAGTAGTCACCGACAGGGGGCGGATGAAAAACTGTTTTTT.

This chain uses TRBV27 with TRBJ2-1; D uncertain. V shed 8 bases and J shed 3 bases, with 17 bases lying between them. Germline V gives CDR1 MNHEY, CDR2 SMNVEV (reference sequence). The CDR3 extends over 15 amino acids. DNA for the CDR3: TGTGCCAGCTTTCCGAGGCAGCAGGTCTACAATGAGCAGTTCTTC. Its translation: CASFPRQQVYNEQFF.

The chain has TRBV18 and TRBJ2-3; D gene ambiguous. Trimming shortened V by 8 bases and J by 2 bases, and 17 bases separated the two germline ends. The length of the CDR3 is 15 residues. Germline CDR1 KGHSH, CDR2 LQKENI. The CDR3 reads CASTLGPEPTDTQYF. The CDR3 bases are TGTGCCAGCACACTCGGGCCGGAGCCCACAGATACGCAGTATTTT.

V usage is TRBV28 and J usage is TRBJ2-7, with D hard to call. The germline V and J ends were trimmed by 8 bases and 3 bases, with 14 bases remaining between them. Per the germline V gene, CDR1 is MDHEN and CDR2 is SYDVKM. This CDR3 has 13 amino acids. The CDR3 bases are TGTGCCAGCGAAGGGCCCCTCCGCTACGAGCAGTACTTC. Amino acid sequence: CASEGPLRYEQYF.

The chain joins TRBV5-6 to TRBJ1-1, with D possibly being TRBD1 (5 bases). The CDR3 length is 14 residues. V lost 0 bases to trimming and J lost 5 bases, with 11 bases between them. The germline CDR1 and CDR2 sequences are SGHDT and YYEEEE. The CDR3 region has the DNA TGTGCCAGCAGCTTGGAAGCTTGGGGGACTGAAGCTTTCTTT. It encodes CASSLEAWGTEAFF.

This rearrangement joins TRBV29-1 to TRBJ2-2; tentatively, D is TRBD2 (6 bases). The ends were cut back, 7 bases at V and 4 bases at J, with 13 bases in the middle. The CDR3 totals 13 residues. In germline, CDR1 is SQVTM, CDR2 ANQGSEA. The CDR3 here is CSAIRGLTGELFF. CDR3 DNA sequence: TGCAGCGCAATAAGGGGACTCACCGGGGAGCTGTTTTTT.

This chain connects TRBV19 to TRBJ2-1; 8 bases agree with TRBD2. The V segment lost 10 bases and the J segment 4 bases; nucleotides outside the gene matches: 18. The CDR3 runs 17 residues. Germline lookup yields CDR1 LNHDA and CDR2 SQIVND (reference sequence). CDR3 in DNA: TGTGCCACCTCCGGGGGGGGGACCTCGCCGATTTACAATGAGCAGTTCTTC. This encodes CATSGGGTSPIYNEQFF. Combining the CDR3 with reference TRBV19 and TRBJ2-1 gives the whole variable domain DGGITQSPKYLFRKEGQNVTLSCEQNLNHDAMYWYRQDPGQGLRLIYYSQIVNDFQKGDIAEGYSVSREKKESFPLTVTSAQKNPTAFYLCATSGGGTSPIYNEQFFGPGTRLTVL.